This is a list of T cell receptor beta chains from one sample in a study of cytomegalovirus exposure and HLA in healthy donors. Repertoires were generated with immunoSEQ multiplex PCR, while TCRdb's copy carries only in-frame clones and drops some. The sample includes about 160,000 clones, 85% to 90% seen only once; the top ten take roughly 5.7%. Sequences were obtained from PBMCs. These receptors were obtained from a woman aged 25 to 39 in good health and CMV-seronegative. Both conserved end residues are part of each CDR3. Each record gives: clone size, J gene, V gene, D gene, CDR3 protein, CDR3 DNA. The D gene is left open where the match is weak. Some rows have no size entry. The others give once, few or many, or a class for an expanded clone.

>NA|TRBJ2-7|TRBV7-2|NA
CASSSGRALASYEQYF
TGTGCCAGCAGCTCCGGGAGAGCACTAGCATCCTACGAGCAGTACTTC
>NA|TRBJ2-5|TRBV2|NA
CASRWEETQYF
TGTGCCAGCAGGTGGGAAGAGACCCAGTACTTC
>NA|TRBJ2-1|TRBV19|NA
CASSGGNPSNEQFF
TGTGCCAGTAGTGGTGGAAACCCGTCCAATGAGCAGTTCTTC
>NA|TRBJ1-2|TRBV7-2|TRBD1
CASSSDGTGDFGYTF
TGTGCCAGCAGCTCTGACGGGACAGGGGATTTTGGCTACACCTTC
>NA|TRBJ1-1|TRBV28|TRBD1
CASSPLQGWRTEAFF
TGTGCCAGCAGTCCGTTACAGGGGTGGCGTACTGAAGCTTTCTTT
>once|TRBJ1-3|TRBV29-1|NA
CSATGGNTIYF
TGCAGCGCTACAGGGGGAAACACCATATATTTT
>NA|TRBJ2-1|TRBV7-3|NA
CASSFQGRTAEQFF
TGTGCCAGCAGCTTCCAAGGACGAACCGCTGAGCAGTTCTTC
>NA|TRBJ1-1|TRBV9|NA
CASSLVTGNTEAFF
TGTGCCAGCAGCCTCGTGACAGGGAACACTGAAGCTTTCTTT
>once|TRBJ1-1|TRBV5-1|TRBD1
CASRSTGTMNTEAFF
TGCGCCAGCAGGTCGACAGGGACCATGAACACTGAAGCTTTCTTT
>NA|TRBJ2-1|TRBV19|NA
CASSSNPYNEQFF
TGTGCCAGTAGTAGTAACCCCTACAATGAGCAGTTCTTC
>NA|TRBJ1-1|TRBV29-1|NA
CSVEQGNTEAFF
TGCAGCGTTGAACAGGGGAACACTGAAGCTTTCTTT
>once|TRBJ1-2|TRBV4-1|TRBD1
CASSGSGDRGIYGYTF
TGCGCCAGCAGCGGATCCGGGGACAGGGGTATCTATGGCTACACCTTC
>NA|TRBJ2-7|TRBV27|NA
CASSLGITYEQYF
TGTGCCAGCAGTTTAGGCATAACCTACGAGCAGTACTTC
>NA|TRBJ1-6|TRBV5-1|NA
CASSSDSDNSPLHF
TGCGCCAGCAGTTCCGACAGTGACAATTCACCCCTCCACTTT
>NA|TRBJ2-2|TRBV11-3|TRBD2
CASSSPSGRFHGELFF
TGTGCCAGCAGCTCCCCTAGCGGGAGATTTCACGGGGAGCTGTTTTTT
>NA|TRBJ2-3|TRBV6-6|NA
CASSYNLAGTDTQYF
TGTGCCAGCAGTTACAACCTAGCTGGCACAGATACGCAGTATTTT
>NA|TRBJ1-4|TRBV18|NA
CASSPPVRDRGEKLFF
TGTGCCAGCTCACCACCGGTCCGGGACCGAGGTGAAAAACTGTTTTTT
>NA|TRBJ1-4|TRBV6-1|NA
CASSLSDTNEKLFF
TGTGCCAGCAGCCTCTCTGATACTAATGAAAAACTGTTTTTT
>NA|TRBJ1-1|TRBV28|NA
CASRRFGTEAFF
TGTGCCAGCAGGCGGTTCGGGACTGAAGCTTTCTTT
>NA|TRBJ2-1|TRBV9|TRBD1
CASSVIGTVNNEQFF
TGTGCCAGCAGCGTAATTGGGACAGTGAACAATGAGCAGTTCTTC
>NA|TRBJ1-1|TRBV6-5|NA
CASSYSKVTTEAFF
TGTGCCAGCAGTTACTCTAAGGTAACCACTGAAGCTTTCTTT
>NA|TRBJ2-3|TRBV4-3|TRBD2
CASSQVISGYGTDTQYF
TGCGCCAGCAGCCAAGTGATTAGCGGGTACGGGACAGATACGCAGTATTTT
>NA|TRBJ1-3|TRBV2|TRBD1
CASSEASTGRTGNTIYF
TGTGCCAGCAGTGAAGCGTCGACAGGGAGGACTGGAAACACCATATATTTT
>NA|TRBJ2-3|TRBV9|NA
CASSVISGGSTDTQYF
TGTGCCAGCAGTGTAATTAGCGGAGGTAGCACAGATACGCAGTATTTT
>NA|TRBJ1-2|TRBV2|NA
CASSFSTDGYTF
TGTGCCAGCAGTTTTTCGACAGATGGCTACACCTTC
>NA|TRBJ2-7|TRBV5-5|NA
CASSLDIYEQYF
TGTGCCAGCAGCTTGGATATCTACGAGCAGTACTTC
>NA|TRBJ2-4|TRBV6-1|NA
CASSEGMGGPKNIQYF
TGTGCCAGCAGTGAAGGGATGGGAGGTCCCAAAAACATTCAGTACTTC
>NA|TRBJ1-1|TRBV6-5|NA
CASSYQGRIEAFF
TGTGCCAGCAGTTACCAGGGGCGTATAGAAGCTTTCTTT
>once|TRBJ1-2|TRBV6-5|NA
CASSLQRGVGDGYTF
TGTGCCAGCAGTTTACAAAGGGGGGTAGGAGATGGCTACACCTTC
>NA|TRBJ1-1|TRBV6-5|TRBD1
CASRDRVGTEAFF
TGTGCCAGCAGGGACAGGGTAGGCACTGAAGCTTTCTTT
>NA|TRBJ1-6|TRBV19|TRBD1
CASSAGTGLSYSPLHF
TGTGCCAGTAGTGCCGGGACAGGCCTTTCATATTCACCCCTCCACTTT
>NA|TRBJ2-5|TRBV10-3|TRBD2
CAASSIGGFQETQYF
TGTGCCGCATCCTCCATCGGGGGGTTCCAAGAGACCCAGTACTTC
>NA|TRBJ2-5|TRBV25-1|NA
CASSEDRRQETQYF
TGTGCCAGCAGTGAAGATAGACGGCAAGAGACCCAGTACTTC
>NA|TRBJ2-5|TRBV6-1|TRBD1
CASSETRAGGVGETQYF
TGTGCCAGCAGTGAAACCCGGGCAGGGGGTGTTGGGGAGACCCAGTACTTC
>NA|TRBJ1-2|TRBV9|NA
CASSPNQIFGGYTF
TGTGCCAGCAGCCCTAATCAGATTTTTGGTGGCTACACCTTC
>NA|TRBJ1-5|TRBV7-8|TRBD1
CASSPTGGMSNQPQHF
TGTGCCAGCAGCCCAACAGGGGGGATGAGCAATCAGCCCCAGCATTTT
>NA|TRBJ1-1|TRBV7-2|NA
CASSLAMAPTGTEAFF
TGTGCCAGCAGCTTAGCGATGGCCCCTACGGGCACTGAAGCTTTCTTT
>NA|TRBJ2-7|TRBV4-2|NA
CASSQAPRDSSYEQYF
TGTGCCAGCAGCCAAGCCCCTCGCGACAGCTCCTACGAGCAGTACTTC
>NA|TRBJ2-5|TRBV7-2|NA
CASSLDPAAKTQYF
TGTGCCAGCAGCTTAGATCCGGCGGCGAAGACCCAGTACTTC
>NA|TRBJ1-2|TRBV7-2|TRBD1
CASSFLDRGPGYTF
TGTGCCAGCAGCTTCCTCGACAGGGGGCCTGGCTACACCTTC
>NA|TRBJ2-3|TRBV5-4|NA
CASPVRGTDTQYF
TGTGCCAGCCCAGTTAGGGGCACAGATACGCAGTATTTT
>NA|TRBJ2-1|TRBV20-1|NA
CSAGYNEQFF
TGCAGTGCCGGTTACAATGAGCAGTTCTTC
>many|TRBJ2-3|TRBV6-4|TRBD1
CASSDSGQATDTQYF
TGTGCCAGCAGTGACTCGGGACAGGCCACAGATACGCAGTATTTT
>NA|TRBJ2-1|TRBV9|TRBD2
CASSPRTSGAYNEQFF
TGTGCCAGCAGCCCCCGGACTAGCGGGGCCTACAATGAGCAGTTCTTC
>NA|TRBJ2-7|TRBV29-1|TRBD1
CSVGQGAPVVEQYF
TGCAGCGTTGGGCAGGGGGCCCCAGTAGTTGAGCAGTACTTC
>NA|TRBJ1-2|TRBV11-1|NA
CASSLAPAVPPHYGYTF
TGTGCCAGCAGCTTAGCGCCGGCAGTACCCCCTCACTATGGCTACACCTTC
>NA|TRBJ2-5|TRBV20-1|NA
CSAVGETQYF
TGCAGTGCGGTTGGGGAGACCCAGTACTTC
>NA|TRBJ2-7|TRBV7-8|TRBD1
CASSPGQGFEQYF
TGTGCCAGCAGCCCGGGACAGGGGTTCGAGCAGTACTTC
>once|TRBJ2-7|TRBV10-3|NA
CAIGGSSYEQYF
TGTGCCATCGGTGGGAGCTCCTACGAGCAGTACTTC
>NA|TRBJ1-2|TRBV7-6|NA
CASSLDAGSRYGYTF
TGTGCCAGCAGCTTAGATGCAGGATCCCGATATGGCTACACCTTC
>NA|TRBJ2-7|TRBV5-8|NA
CASSSTFRKQYF
TGTGCCAGCAGCTCGACCTTTAGGAAGCAGTACTTC
>NA|TRBJ2-3|TRBV7-9|NA
CASSFGRSQDTQYF
TGTGCCAGCAGCTTCGGCAGGAGCCAGGATACGCAGTATTTT
>NA|TRBJ1-2|TRBV6-5|NA
CASSDAGHYGYTF
TGTGCCAGCAGTGACGCAGGGCACTATGGCTACACCTTC
>NA|TRBJ1-2|TRBV28|TRBD1
CASRPQGANGYTF
TGTGCCAGCAGACCACAGGGGGCCAATGGCTACACCTTC
>NA|TRBJ2-7|TRBV19|TRBD2
CASSISASGPTSSYEQYF
TGTGCCAGTAGTATATCGGCTAGCGGGCCGACCTCATCTTACGAGCAGTACTTC
>few|TRBJ1-5|TRBV4-3|NA
CASSQDLRGNQPQHF
TGCGCCAGCAGCCAAGATCTAAGGGGCAATCAGCCCCAGCATTTT
>NA|TRBJ1-3|TRBV2|NA
CASSRTGTQRSGNTIYF
TGTGCCAGCAGTCGAACAGGGACCCAACGCTCTGGAAACACCATATATTTT
>NA|TRBJ1-4|TRBV28|TRBD1
CASSTGQGAGSETLKLFF
TGTGCCAGCAGCACGGGACAGGGGGCCGGGTCTGAAACTCTAAAACTGTTTTTT